The source of this TCR beta chain is a study of T cell responses to AZD1222 COVID-19 vaccine. Study-wide context: Second-dose intervals of approximately 4 or approximately 12 weeks were pooled. The study, taken as a whole, reports: Mostly white British, mostly female donors; authors suggested clonal diversity may be underestimated.

The CDR3 runs to 15 residues. Trimming took 5 bases from V and 4 from J; bases not matched to a gene: 7. Per the germline V gene, CDR1 is MNHEY and CDR2 is SVGEGT. To note about this clone: Its specificity is not known.

Profiling relied on immunoSEQ multiplex PCR, and the TCRdb table lists in-frame clones only, not all of them. The sample yields roughly 160,000 clones, 90% seen once. The sequence was collected from an adult in good health. Source: peripheral blood, taken on day 0 of AZD1222 vaccination. This chain uses TRBV6-2 or TRBV6-3 with TRBJ2-7, with TRBD1 matching over 11 bases. CDR3 protein: CASSRLGQGAYEQYF. DNA for the CDR3: TGTGCCAGCAGTCGATTAGGACAGGGGGCTTACGAGCAGTACTTC.